This T cell receptor (beta chain) came from a study of blood T cells in healthy people across ages. Together with a sample-barcoded 5' primer, a J-beta primer mix was included in a second PCR lasting about 6 to 11 cycles. From the 5' RACE reads, TCRdb called clonotypes with MiXCR, one entry per CDR3 protein. The sample includes about 750,000 distinct CDR3 sequences, less than 70% of them seen just once. This clonotype has a handful of counts. Extraction of total RNA produced a minimum of 5.5 micrograms from each sample. This receptor was taken from an elderly man in good health. The sample consisted of blood.

Written as DNA, the CDR3 is TGTGCCAGCAGCTCACGACTAGCGGGAGGGCCGGGGACCCAGTACTTC. This translates into CASSSRLAGGPGTQYF. The chain combines TRBV14 with TRBJ2-5; 14 bases are shared with TRBD2. The germline V gene has CDR1 SGHDN and CDR2 FVKESK. V lost 5 bases to trimming and J lost 7 bases; unmatched junction nucleotides: 9. The CDR3 extends over 16 amino acids.